This T cell receptor (beta chain) was recorded in a study of shared clonotypes between healthy human individuals. The CDR3 consists of 16 residues. In germline, CDR1 is WSHSY, CDR2 SAAADI. Trimming removed 1 base from V and 1 base from J, with 12 bases in between. For this clone: Its antigen is still unknown.

Only in-frame clones appear in the TCRdb table, and some are missing; sequencing was by immunoSEQ multiplex PCR. The sample yields about 1 million clones, about 76% seen once. General study results and limits: The study generally estimated greater richness for naive than memory subsets.

The sample taken for sequencing was memory CD4+ T cells sorted from blood. This sample's subset: CD45RA-negative fraction. The V call is TRBV10-2, the J call TRBJ2-3; no reliable D call. This receptor was obtained from a man between 18 and 29 years old in good health. CDR3 amino acids: CASSEWILAGTDTQYF. The CDR3 DNA sequence: TGCGCCAGCAGTGAGTGGATCCTGGCTGGCACAGATACGCAGTATTTT.